This entry features one T cell receptor (beta chain) sequence. What it binds is unknown. In the PCR, 60 Vbeta and 13 Jbeta primers were used. The assay was immunoSEQ multiplex PCR, and TCRdb's table has in-frame clones only and misses some. The sample records about 80,000 clones, approximately 67% being singletons. The record originates from a study of cytomegalovirus exposure and HLA in healthy donors. Whole-study context: Prior work identified some 120 million unique TCR beta sequences in approximately 180 million T cells.

The study's findings and limits: Many donors shared some public TCRs, even though most TCR sequences were rare.

This CDR3 is built from 13 residues. Trimming pared 8 bases from V and 6 bases from J, leaving 16 bases between. Per germline, CDR1 MGHRA and CDR2 YSYEKL. Source material: PBMCs. This sequence joins TRBV4-1 and TRBJ1-1; D is possibly TRBD1 (6 bases). The receptor was derived from a male donor in good health and CMV-seropositive. The CDR3 loop is CASGNPGQSEAFF. As DNA, the CDR3 is TGCGCCAGCGGGAACCCGGGACAATCTGAAGCTTTCTTT.